The 14 T cell receptor beta chains below come from one sample, sequenced in a study of blood T cell repertoires in COVID-19. Clones were read by immunoSEQ multiplex PCR, and TCRdb kept only the in-frame ones, dropping some. The sample consists of 27,000 or so clones, 65% to 90% of them appearing once. Material: peripheral blood. These TCRs come from a man aged 70-80 years with active COVID-19.

This sequence joins TRBV9 and TRBJ2-7, with a weak D call TRBD1 (6 bases). CDR1 is SGDLS and CDR2 is YYNGEE in the germline V gene. Trimming stripped 1 base from V and 1 base from J, with 9 bases between. The CDR3 has 14 residues. In DNA form, the CDR3 reads TGTGCCAGCAGCGTAAGACAGGATTCCTACGAGCAGTACTTC. This codes for CASSVRQDSYEQYF. Supplemented by reference TRBV9 and TRBJ2-7, the full variable domain reads DSGVTQTPKHLITATGQRVTLRCSPRSGDLSVYWYQQSLDQGLQFLIQYYNGEERAKGNILERFSAQQFPDLHSELNLSSLELGDSALYFCASSVRQDSYEQYFGPGTRLTVT.

This clone was detected once. The chain combines TRBV6-9 with TRBJ1-2; TRBD1 matches at 7 bases. The CDR3 is 15 amino acids. The V gene's germline CDR1 is MNHGY and CDR2 SVAAGI. Unmatched junction bases numbered 15, after V lost 7 bases and J lost 7 bases. The CDR3 loop reads CASTPLRQGPFGYTF. CDR3 nucleotide sequence: TGTGCCAGCACCCCGCTCCGACAGGGCCCTTTTGGCTACACCTTC.

The chain is built from TRBV7-2 and TRBJ2-2, with 9 bases lining up with TRBD1. The junction had 10 bases not matched to a gene; V was cut back by 1 base and J by 13 bases. The germline gives CDR1 SGHTA, CDR2 FQGNSA. The CDR3 runs 15 residues. CDR3 in amino acids: CASSLGGQGSWGLFF. The CDR3 region has the DNA TGTGCCAGCAGCTTAGGGGGACAGGGCAGTTGGGGGCTGTTTTTT. Based on the CDR3 plus reference TRBV7-2 and TRBJ2-2, the full variable domain is GAGVSQSPSNKVTEKGKDVELRCDPISGHTALYWYRQSLGQGLEFLIYFQGNSAPDKSGLPSDRFSAERTGGSVSTLTIQRTQQEDSAVYLCASSLGGQGSWGLFFGEGSRLTVL.

The rearrangement uses TRBV5-5 and TRBJ1-1, with a tentative D call TRBD1 (5 bases). The CDR3 is 13 amino acids. The germline CDR1 and CDR2 sequences are SGHKS and YYEKEE (reference sequence). Deletions cut 2 bases from V and 4 bases from J, with 9 bases between. The CDR3 coding sequence is TGTGCCAGCAGCTTAAGGGGTGGCACTGAAGCTTTCTTT. It codes for CASSLRGGTEAFF.

The V call is TRBV7-2, the J call TRBJ2-1; D perhaps matches TRBD1 (6 bases). V gave up 2 bases and J gave up 0 bases, with 8 bases separating them. Germline loops: CDR1 SGHTA, CDR2 FQGNSA. This CDR3 is built from 15 residues. This chain's CDR3 is CASSLRDTSYNEQFF. As DNA, the CDR3 is TGTGCCAGCAGCTTAAGGGACACCTCCTACAATGAGCAGTTCTTC.

This clone turned up a few times. DNA for the CDR3: TGCGCCAGCAGCTTGGATAAGGGAGTAGCGGATACGCAGTATTTT. This encodes CASSLDKGVADTQYF. The chain carries TRBV5-1 and TRBJ2-3, with a possible D match to TRBD2 (5 bases). The CDR3 contains 15 residues. In germline, CDR1 is SGHRS, CDR2 YFSETQ. The V end was cut by 0 bases, the J end by 6 bases, with 14 bases between.

The chain carries TRBV2 and TRBJ2-5; D is uncertain. This CDR3 is 14 amino acids long. V gave up 3 bases and J gave up 5 bases, with 13 bases separating them. CDR1 is SNHLY and CDR2 is FYNNEI in the germline V gene. This chain's CDR3 is CASSEAPDGETQYF. For the CDR3, the DNA is TGTGCCAGCAGTGAGGCCCCTGACGGGGAGACCCAGTACTTC.

This clone occurred once. The CDR3 sequence is CASSLRLAGEDEQYF. In DNA form, the CDR3 reads TGCGCCAGCAGCTTACGACTAGCGGGAGAGGACGAGCAGTACTTC. The chain recombines TRBV5-1 with TRBJ2-7, with 12 bases fitting TRBD2. The CDR3 spans 15 residues. Germline V lookup: CDR1 SGHRS, CDR2 YFSETQ. J was trimmed by 5 bases and V by 2 bases; bases with no gene match: 5.

DNA of the CDR3: TGTGCCAGTAGTATACGAACAGGGGGAAGTGACGGCTACACCTTC. It specifies CASSIRTGGSDGYTF. J is TRBJ1-2 and V is TRBV19; TRBD1 agrees at 8 bases. CDR1 LNHDA and CDR2 SQIVND come from the germline V gene (reference sequence). With 2 bases clipped from V and 8 bases from J, the junction kept 10 bases outside the gene matches. The CDR3 is 15 residues long.

This chain connects TRBV5-6 to TRBJ2-1, with D possibly being TRBD2 (6 bases). Trimming took 1 base from V and 8 from J, leaving 16 bases between them. This CDR3 contains 15 residues. CDR1 is SGHDT, CDR2 YYEEEE, per germline. In nucleotides, the CDR3 is TGTGCCAGCAGCTTGAGTCTAGCGATAGGCGATGAGCAGTTCTTC. Protein product: CASSLSLAIGDEQFF. Complete variable domain (other parts from reference TRBV5-6 and TRBJ2-1): DAGVTQSPTHLIKTRGQQVTLRCSPKSGHDTVSWYQQALGQGPQFIFQYYEEEERQRGNFPDRFSGHQFPNYSSELNVNALLLGDSALYLCASSLSLAIGDEQFFGPGTRLTVL.

The chain uses TRBV7-8 and TRBJ2-1, with D possibly being TRBD1 (9 bases). Germline assignment: CDR1 SGHVS and CDR2 FQNEAQ. The CDR3 contains 16 residues. Trimming removed 5 bases at V and 9 bases at J, with 23 bases between. The CDR3: CASSRAGGQGLGEQFF. As DNA, the CDR3 is TGTGCCAGCAGCAGGGCGGGGGGACAGGGATTGGGTGAGCAGTTCTTC.

The chain employs TRBV6-5 and TRBJ2-7; 9 bases line up with TRBD1. J gave up 3 bases and V 6 bases, and 6 bases lay outside the gene matches. CDR1 and CDR2 from the germline V gene are MNHEY and SVGAGI. The CDR3 runs to 14 residues. The CDR3 DNA reads TGTGCCAGCAGCTCGGGACAGGGAATCTACGAGCAGTACTTC. It translates to CASSSGQGIYEQYF.

V and J are TRBV3-1 (or the pseudogene TRBV3-2) and TRBJ2-1; D is perhaps TRBD2 (6 bases). The CDR3 runs 16 residues. CDR1 LGHDT and CDR2 YNNKEL come from the germline V gene (reference sequence). V was shortened by 3 bases and J by 7 bases, with 19 bases between the two germline ends. The chain's CDR3 is CASSHFAAGSGNEQFF. The CDR3 coding sequence is TGTGCCAGCAGCCACTTCGCAGCAGGTAGCGGAAATGAGCAGTTCTTC.

This clone was counted only a few times. This rearrangement joins TRBV27 to TRBJ2-3, with D possibly matching TRBD2 (5 bases). The CDR3 consists of 15 residues. The V gene lost 2 bases and the J gene lost 0 bases, with 9 bases spanning the gap. CDR1 and CDR2 (germline): MNHEY, SMNVEV (reference sequence). The CDR3 here is CASSLELESTDTQYF. As DNA, the CDR3 is TGTGCCAGCAGTTTAGAACTAGAAAGCACAGATACGCAGTATTTT.